What follows are 9 T cell receptor beta chains derived from one specimen sequenced in a study of T cell changes during pregnancy in multiple sclerosis. The repertoire was sequenced with immunoSEQ multiplex PCR; TCRdb's copy has only in-frame clones and lacks some. The sample has tens of thousands of clones, around 92% seen once. Sequencing was performed on CD4+ T cells from peripheral blood mononuclear cells, taken after pregnancy. These receptors were obtained from a female donor in good health, enrolled as a control in a pregnancy study.

The J gene is TRBJ1-2, the V gene TRBV5-8; 12 bases fit TRBD1. Losses at the gene ends were 3 bases for V and 9 bases for J; bases not matched to a gene: 12. The CDR3 runs to 16 residues. Germline V CDR1 and CDR2: SGHTS, YDEGEE. The CDR3 here is CASSSGTGGGYGSYTF. CDR3 nucleotide sequence: TGTGCCAGCAGCTCCGGGACAGGGGGCGGATATGGGAGCTACACCTTC. The whole variable domain, filled in from reference TRBV5-8 and TRBJ1-2, reads EAGVTQSPTHLIKTRGQQATLRCSPISGHTSVYWYQQALGLGLQFLLWYDEGEERNRGNFPPRFSGRQFPNYSSELNVNALELEDSALYLCASSSGTGGGYGSYTFGSGTRLTVV.

V gene TRBV4-3 combines with J gene TRBJ2-7; D is undetermined. The germline V gene encodes CDR1 LGHNA and CDR2 YSLEER. V was pared by 4 bases and J by 4 bases, with 11 bases between. The CDR3 loop spans 13 amino acids. This chain's CDR3 is CASSRYILYEQYF. Here the CDR3 DNA reads TGCGCCAGCAGCCGCTATATCTTGTACGAGCAGTACTTC.

The genes are TRBV4-1 and TRBJ2-2; the match to TRBD1 covers 9 bases. The CDR3 contains 15 residues. Losses at the gene ends were 5 bases for V and 7 bases for J; bases not matched to a gene: 8. Germline values: CDR1 MGHRA, CDR2 YSYEKL. The DNA of the CDR3 is TGCGCCAGCAGCGTTCCGGGACAGGGTAGCGGGGAGCTGTTTTTT. Residues: CASSVPGQGSGELFF.

This chain uses TRBV4-3 with TRBJ2-7, with D uncertain. This CDR3 contains 14 residues. V dropped 0 bases and J dropped 6 bases, with 12 bases sitting between them. The germline gives CDR1 LGHNA, CDR2 YSLEER. CDR3 sequence reads: CASSQDLLNGEQYF. The CDR3 region has the DNA TGCGCCAGCAGCCAAGATCTATTAAATGGCGAGCAGTACTTC.

The chain employs TRBV5-4 and TRBJ2-7; TRBD2 agrees at 9 bases. V was pared by 4 bases and J by 6 bases, with 5 bases of the junction left unmatched. This CDR3 spans 13 amino acids. Germline CDR1 is SGHNT and CDR2 is YYREEE (reference sequence). CDR3 nucleotide sequence: TGTGCCAGCAGCGTGGGACTAGCAGGCGAGCAGTACTTC. This codes for CASSVGLAGEQYF.

The chain is built from TRBV6-5 and TRBJ1-5; 10 bases fit TRBD1. The CDR3 runs 15 residues. J was trimmed by 6 bases and V by 6 bases; bases with no gene match: 8. CDR1 is MNHEY and CDR2 is SVGAGI in the germline V gene. The CDR3 coding sequence is TGTGCCAGCAGGCCGACAGGGGGCGTAGGTCAGCCCCAGCATTTT. Protein sequence: CASRPTGGVGQPQHF.

The rearrangement joins TRBV7-2 to TRBJ1-5; unclear D gene. CDR3 length: 16 residues. Trimming took off 2 bases at V and 7 bases at J, with 18 bases between the two ends. The germline gives CDR1 SGHTA, CDR2 FQGNSA. CDR3 in amino acids: CASSLMGRGIGQPQHF. The CDR3 DNA is TGTGCCAGCAGCTTAATGGGCCGGGGAATTGGGCAGCCCCAGCATTTT.

The chain carries TRBV10-3 and TRBJ1-1; D remains unclear. The CDR3 is 13 residues long. The V gene lost 6 bases and the J gene lost 3 bases, with 11 bases spanning the gap. Germline V gene sequence: CDR1 ENHRY, CDR2 SYGVKD. Here the CDR3 reads CAISRGPDTEAFF. CDR3 nucleotides: TGTGCCATCAGCCGAGGCCCGGACACTGAAGCTTTCTTT.

The chain links TRBV30 to TRBJ2-5, with D possibly matching TRBD2 (5 bases). The CDR3 totals 12 residues. Germline lookup yields CDR1 GTSNPN and CDR2 SVGIG (reference sequence). The germline V and J ends were trimmed by 2 bases and 4 bases, with 8 bases remaining between them. The CDR3 DNA follows: TGTGCCTGGAGTATAGCGCGAGAGACCCAGTACTTC. It encodes CAWSIARETQYF.